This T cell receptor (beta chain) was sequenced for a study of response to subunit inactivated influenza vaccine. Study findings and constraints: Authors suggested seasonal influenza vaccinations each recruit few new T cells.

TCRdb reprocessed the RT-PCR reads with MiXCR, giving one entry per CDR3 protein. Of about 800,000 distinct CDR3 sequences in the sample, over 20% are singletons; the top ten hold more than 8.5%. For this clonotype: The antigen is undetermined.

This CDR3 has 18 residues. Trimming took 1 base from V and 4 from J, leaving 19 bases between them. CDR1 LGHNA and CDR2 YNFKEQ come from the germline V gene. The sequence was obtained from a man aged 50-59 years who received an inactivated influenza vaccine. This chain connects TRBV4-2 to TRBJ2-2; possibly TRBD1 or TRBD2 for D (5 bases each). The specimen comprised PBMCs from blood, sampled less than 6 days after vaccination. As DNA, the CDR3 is TGTGCCAGCAGCCAAGTCTGGGCGAGGGTTAGGGGCACCGGGGAGCTGTTTTTT. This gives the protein CASSQVWARVRGTGELFF.